What follows are 21 T cell receptor beta chains derived from one specimen sequenced in a study of T-cell memory formation after mild COVID-19. TCRdb independently ran MiXCR on the 5' RACE reads; one entry per CDR3 protein. The table shows approximately 290,000 distinct CDR3 sequences, with 8.2% occurring only once. The sequencing sample was made of PBMCs or a T cell subset sorted from them (not recorded which). The origin of the receptors is a man between 18 and 35 years old who had mild COVID-19 (a few samples of this study predate the infection). Cell type and time point are not known.

This clonotype was picked up many times. The rearrangement joins TRBV7-9 to TRBJ1-4, with 12 bases identical to TRBD1. The germline CDR1 and CDR2 sequences are SEHNR and FQNEAQ (reference sequence). The V and J ends lost 3 bases and 8 bases, in that order; junction bases with no gene match: 4. CDR3 length equals 15 residues. The CDR3 region has the DNA TGTGCCAGCAGCTTTCCCGGGACAGGGGGCGAAAAACTGTTTTTT. It is translated as CASSFPGTGGEKLFF.

This chain links TRBV6-1 with TRBJ1-5; D call uncertain. V was shortened by 0 bases and J by 4 bases, with 7 bases between the two germline ends. Looked up from germline, CDR1 is MNHNS and CDR2 is SASEGT. The CDR3 sequence is 14 residues long. The CDR3 loop is CASSEASGNQPQHF. The CDR3 DNA sequence: TGTGCCAGCAGTGAAGCGAGCGGGAATCAGCCCCAGCATTTT.

The sample holds a few counts of this clonotype. V is TRBV5-1 and J is TRBJ1-1; 7 nucleotides agree with TRBD1. The CDR3 runs to 15 residues. The ends lost 6 bases at V and 2 bases at J; junction bases unmatched: 10. Germline V gene sequence: CDR1 SGHRS, CDR2 YFSETQ. CDR3 in amino acids: CASTVQGLPNTEAFF. CDR3 sequence (DNA): TGCGCCAGCACGGTACAGGGGTTACCAAACACTGAAGCTTTCTTT. Variable domain in full (rest from reference TRBV5-1 and TRBJ1-1): KAGVTQTPRYLIKTRGQQVTLSCSPISGHRSVSWYQQTPGQGLQFLFEYFSETQRNKGNFPGRFSGRQFSNSRSEMNVSTLELGDSALYLCASTVQGLPNTEAFFGQGTRLTVV.

This clonotype was picked up a small number of times. J is TRBJ1-1 and V is TRBV19, with D maybe TRBD1 (6 bases). Germline assignment: CDR1 LNHDA and CDR2 SQIVND (reference sequence). The germline V and J ends were trimmed by 6 bases and 3 bases, with 17 bases remaining between them. The CDR3 length is 15 residues. The CDR3 nucleotides are TGTGCCAGTAGCCCGGGGGCGCGGGTTGACACTGAAGCTTTCTTT. This translates into CASSPGARVDTEAFF.

The V gene is TRBV11-2, the J gene TRBJ1-1; no definite D call. Trimming stripped 0 bases from V and 8 bases from J, with 13 bases between. In germline, CDR1 is SGHAT, CDR2 FQNNGV. This CDR3 contains 14 residues. The CDR3, as DNA: TGTGCCAGCAGCTTAGAGTCCACTTTCACAGAAGCTTTCTTT. The encoded protein is CASSLESTFTEAFF.

Only a few counts were recorded for this clonotype. The chain is built from TRBV27 and TRBJ2-7; tentatively, D is TRBD1 (6 bases). The germline V and J ends were trimmed by 8 bases and 1 base, with 18 bases remaining between them. Germline assignment: CDR1 MNHEY and CDR2 SMNVEV (reference sequence). CDR3 length equals 15 residues. As DNA, the CDR3 is TGTGCCAGCGGTACTCCGGGGCAGGGGTCCTACGAGCAGTACTTC. Residues: CASGTPGQGSYEQYF.

This clonotype came up many times. CDR3 in DNA: TGCAGTGCTCGGGACAGGGAGGCTCAGCCCCAGCATTTT. Its translation is CSARDREAQPQHF. The genes are TRBV20-1 and TRBJ1-5; 9 bases align to TRBD1. Germline values: CDR1 DFQATT, CDR2 SNEGSKA (reference sequence). This CDR3 is built from 13 residues. Germline trimming cut 5 bases from V and 6 bases from J; bases unmatched to any gene: 5.

The DNA of the CDR3 is TGTGCCAGCAGGTTAGCGGGGGACTACGAGCAGTACTTC. Protein sequence: CASRLAGDYEQYF. The chain uses TRBV5-4 and TRBJ2-7; 9 bases map to TRBD2. CDR3 length equals 13 residues. After removal of 5 bases from V and 3 bases from J, the junction contained 3 bases not matched to a gene. Germline CDR1 SGHNT, CDR2 YYREEE (reference sequence).

The chain uses TRBV23-1 and TRBJ2-3; 8 bases fit TRBD1. TRBV23-1 is an ORF, with its function uncertain. This CDR3 spans 14 amino acids. V lost 4 bases, J lost 3 bases, and 3 bases stayed unmatched. The DNA for the CDR3 is TGCGCCAGCAGTCCCCAGGGGGCAACAGATACGCAGTATTTT. Residues: CASSPQGATDTQYF.

The V and J genes are TRBV2 and TRBJ2-5, with 7 bases matching TRBD2. The germline CDR1 and CDR2 sequences are SNHLY and FYNNEI. The junction had 9 bases not matched to a gene; V was cut back by 6 bases and J by 5 bases. The CDR3 contains 14 residues. The CDR3 spells CASSPVRGGETQYF. CDR3 DNA sequence: TGTGCCAGCAGCCCGGTACGGGGAGGGGAGACCCAGTACTTC.

The genes are TRBV19 and TRBJ2-1; 8 nucleotides agree with TRBD2. V was pared by 5 bases and J by 7 bases, with 7 bases of the junction left unmatched. CDR3 length: 14 residues. CDR1 is LNHDA and CDR2 is SQIVND in the germline V gene (reference sequence). The CDR3 DNA is TGTGCCAGTAGTCACTTAGCGGGGTTTAATGAGCAGTTCTTC. This translates into CASSHLAGFNEQFF.

The V and J genes are TRBV20-1 and TRBJ2-5, with TRBD2 matching 11 bases. This CDR3 contains 15 residues. Germline V gives CDR1 DFQATT, CDR2 SNEGSKA (reference sequence). V was pared by 0 bases and J by 1 base, with 1 base of the junction left unmatched. The CDR3 nucleotides are TGCAGTGCTAGAGATAGCGGGGGGGGCCAAGAGACCCAGTACTTC. Its protein is CSARDSGGGQETQYF.

This clonotype was seen a handful of times. The J gene is TRBJ1-6, the V gene TRBV5-1; 10 bases match TRBD1. This CDR3 has 15 residues. With 4 bases clipped from V and 6 bases from J, the junction kept 4 bases outside the gene matches. CDR1 and CDR2 from the germline V gene are SGHRS and YFSETQ. The CDR3 DNA sequence: TGCGCCAGCAGCGCGGGACAGGGGACTAATTCACCCCTCCACTTT. Amino acids: CASSAGQGTNSPLHF.

This clonotype was counted ten times or more. The rearrangement uses TRBV5-4 and TRBJ2-1; the match to TRBD2 covers 8 bases. The CDR3 has 18 amino acids. The V gene end was trimmed by 2 bases and the J gene end by 9 bases; junction bases not matched to a gene: 19. The germline V gene has CDR1 SGHNT and CDR2 YYREEE (reference sequence). The CDR3 region has the DNA TGTGCCAGCAGCTTACCGAGCCGAGGACTAGCCCAAGGGGGTGAGCAGTTCTTC. It encodes CASSLPSRGLAQGGEQFF.

The genes are TRBV30 and TRBJ1-2; possibly TRBD1 for D (5 bases). Germline lookup yields CDR1 GTSNPN and CDR2 SVGIG (reference sequence). The CDR3 covers 14 residues. The ends were cut back, 0 bases at V and 4 bases at J, with 12 bases in the middle. Written as DNA, the CDR3 is TGTGCCTGGAGTGTTTTGGGGGATAGCTATGGCTACACCTTC. Translation gives CAWSVLGDSYGYTF.

A few counts support this clonotype. J is TRBJ2-1 and V is TRBV5-1, with 9 bases matching TRBD1. V shed 0 bases, J shed 8 bases, and the junction held 0 bases outside the gene matches. CDR3 length equals 13 residues. Germline-derived CDR1 and CDR2 are SGHRS and YFSETQ. Here the CDR3 reads CASSLGTGDEQFF. In DNA, the CDR3 is TGCGCCAGCAGCTTGGGGACAGGGGATGAGCAGTTCTTC. The full variable domain, with the rest looked up from reference TRBV5-1 and TRBJ2-1, is KAGVTQTPRYLIKTRGQQVTLSCSPISGHRSVSWYQQTPGQGLQFLFEYFSETQRNKGNFPGRFSGRQFSNSRSEMNVSTLELGDSALYLCASSLGTGDEQFFGPGTRLTVL.

This clonotype showed up just a few times. The chain links TRBV10-2 to TRBJ1-1; TRBD1 might be the D (5 bases). Per the germline V gene, CDR1 is WSHSY and CDR2 is SAAADI. This CDR3 region has 11 residues. Trimming cost V 6 bases and J 8 bases, with 10 bases left between them. The CDR3 sequence: CASRSGGEAFF. CDR3 nucleotide sequence: TGCGCCAGCAGATCCGGGGGGGAAGCTTTCTTT.

This clonotype was found a few times. This chain links TRBV7-2 with TRBJ1-5, with no clear D. Trimming removed 5 bases at V and 7 bases at J, with 9 bases between. The germline V gene has CDR1 SGHTA and CDR2 FQGNSA. The CDR3 spans 12 residues. CDR3 bases: TGTGCCAGCAGCCTCGGTTGGCAGCCCCAGCATTTT. Translated: CASSLGWQPQHF. Combining the CDR3 with reference TRBV7-2 and TRBJ1-5 gives the whole variable domain GAGVSQSPSNKVTEKGKDVELRCDPISGHTALYWYRQSLGQGLEFLIYFQGNSAPDKSGLPSDRFSAERTGGSVSTLTIQRTQQEDSAVYLCASSLGWQPQHFGDGTRLSIL.

The chain links TRBV20-1 to TRBJ1-4; D gene unclear. V dropped 3 bases and J dropped 12 bases, with 11 bases sitting between them. The CDR3 has 11 amino acids. CDR1 and CDR2 from the germline V gene are DFQATT and SNEGSKA (reference sequence). CDR3 sequence (DNA): TGCAGTGCTAGTCTGGGGATCGAACTGTTTTTT. The encoded protein is CSASLGIELFF.

The chain joins TRBV11-2 to TRBJ1-4; 7 nucleotides line up with TRBD1. There are 16 residues in the CDR3. Germline CDR1 is SGHAT and CDR2 is FQNNGV. Losses at the gene ends were 1 base for V and 8 bases for J; bases not matched to a gene: 10. CDR3 amino acids: CASSLGRGGSGEKLFF. In nucleotides, the CDR3 is TGTGCCAGCAGCTTAGGACGAGGGGGCAGTGGGGAAAAACTGTTTTTT. The full variable domain, its missing parts supplied by reference TRBV11-2 and TRBJ1-4, is EAGVAQSPRYKIIEKRQSVAFWCNPISGHATLYWYQQILGQGPKLLIQFQNNGVVDDSQLPKDRFSAERLKGVDSTLKIQPAKLEDSAVYLCASSLGRGGSGEKLFFGSGTQLSVL.

This clonotype was recorded many times. This sequence joins TRBV7-2 and TRBJ2-1, with 8 bases that match TRBD2. This CDR3 spans 14 amino acids. V dropped 6 bases and J dropped 7; count of bases not matched to a gene: 8. Germline CDR1 SGHTA, CDR2 FQGNSA. The CDR3 bases are TGTGCCAGCAGTTCCCAGCGGGGGATAAATGAGCAGTTCTTC. It codes for CASSSQRGINEQFF.